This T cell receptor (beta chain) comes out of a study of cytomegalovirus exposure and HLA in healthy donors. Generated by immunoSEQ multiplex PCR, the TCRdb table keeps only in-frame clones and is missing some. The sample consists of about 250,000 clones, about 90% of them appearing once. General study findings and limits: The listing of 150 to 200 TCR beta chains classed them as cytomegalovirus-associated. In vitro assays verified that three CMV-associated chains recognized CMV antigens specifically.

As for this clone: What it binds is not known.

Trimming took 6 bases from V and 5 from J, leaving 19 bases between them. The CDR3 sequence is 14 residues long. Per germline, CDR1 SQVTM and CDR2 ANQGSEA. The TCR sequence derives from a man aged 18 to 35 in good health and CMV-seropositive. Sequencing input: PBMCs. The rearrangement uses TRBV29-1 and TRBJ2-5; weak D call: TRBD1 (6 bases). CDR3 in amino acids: CSVRPPPRGETQYF. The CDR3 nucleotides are TGCAGCGTCCGACCCCCCCCAAGGGGGGAGACCCAGTACTTC.